This entry lists 4 T cell receptor beta chains sequenced from one sample in a study of human T cells and chemical hapten exposure. TCRdb processed the RACE reads anew with MiXCR; each CDR3 protein has one entry. The sample holds more than 300,000 distinct CDR3 sequences; about 5.4% are singletons and the top ten take under 9.5%. Indicated time point: pre-sensitization, week 0. The treatment denotes: therapeutic diphenylcyclopropenone sensitization with weekly scalp DPC. The sample was whole blood, taken in connection with sensitization to the hapten diphenylcyclopropenone (DPC). These TCRs come from a woman between 18 and 30 years old with alopecia areata. Some clones in this sample may be carry-over from other donors' samples.

This clonotype was seen many times. This sequence joins TRBV20-1 and TRBJ1-6; D unclear. Germline V lookup: CDR1 DFQATT, CDR2 SNEGSKA (reference sequence). V was trimmed by 5 bases and J by 0 bases, leaving 20 bases between them. The CDR3 totals 18 residues. The CDR3 loop is CSAPPWSAQSSYNSPLHF. The CDR3, as DNA: TGCAGTGCTCCGCCCTGGTCGGCCCAGAGCTCCTATAATTCACCCCTCCACTTT.

This clonotype was detected many times. The chain carries TRBV20-1 and TRBJ2-3; a possible D gene is TRBD2 (5 bases). Trimming left V 0 bases short and J 1 base short, with 8 bases between. This CDR3 is 14 amino acids long. Germline values: CDR1 DFQATT, CDR2 SNEGSKA (reference sequence). CDR3 residues: CSARDRGGTDTQYF. DNA of the CDR3: TGCAGTGCTAGAGATCGGGGAGGCACAGATACGCAGTATTTT.

This clonotype was recorded at least ten times. The chain couples TRBV12-3 or TRBV12-4 to TRBJ1-5; D gene ambiguous. Trimming stripped 0 bases from V and 5 bases from J, with 5 bases between. This CDR3 comprises 13 residues. CDR3 protein: CASSLANHQPQHF. In DNA, the CDR3 is TGTGCCAGCAGTTTAGCAAATCATCAGCCCCAGCATTTT.

This chain joins TRBV4-3 and TRBJ2-1, with a possible D match to TRBD1 (7 bases). Trimming took 0 bases from V and 5 from J, leaving 8 bases between them. Germline-derived CDR1 and CDR2 are LGHNA and YSLEER. CDR3 size: 14 residues. The CDR3 DNA follows: TGCGCCAGCAGCCAAGACAGGGGGGACAATGAGCAGTTCTTC. It specifies CASSQDRGDNEQFF.